The 26 T cell receptor beta chains presented below share a single source sample, sequenced in a study of T cells in localized non-small cell lung cancer. The repertoire was sequenced with immunoSEQ multiplex PCR; TCRdb's copy has only in-frame clones and lacks some. The sample yields about 82,000 clones, around three quarters seen once. The sample was PBMCs, taken before any cancer treatment. These TCRs come from a man aged 35-75 years with stage II squamous cell lung carcinoma.

This clone was counted a few times. The rearrangement links TRBV11-2 to TRBJ2-5, with unresolved D. Trimming took off 1 base at V and 0 bases at J, with 6 bases between the two ends. The CDR3 loop spans 14 amino acids. Germline V CDR1 and CDR2: SGHAT, FQNNGV. CDR3 DNA sequence: TGTGCCAGCAGCTTAGTGGGCAACCAAGAGACCCAGTACTTC. As protein: CASSLVGNQETQYF.

Written as DNA, the CDR3 is TGTGCCAGCAGCTTAGGGGTAGCGGGGGGGCCCTACGAGCAGTACTTC. Its translation is CASSLGVAGGPYEQYF. V is TRBV7-8 and J is TRBJ2-7, with TRBD2 matching over 11 bases. The CDR3 contains 16 residues. Germline assignment: CDR1 SGHVS and CDR2 FQNEAQ. The V and J ends lost 1 base and 2 bases, in that order; junction bases with no gene match: 4.

With regard to this clone: This CDR3 is also generated by other DNA sequences in the sample. The V and J genes are TRBV29-1 and TRBJ2-7; D not resolved. Germline CDR1 reads SQVTM; CDR2 reads ANQGSEA. Trimming removed 0 bases from V and 3 bases from J, with 6 bases in between. The CDR3 runs 12 residues. CDR3 loop: CSVEDGSYEQYF. CDR3 sequence (DNA): TGCAGCGTTGAAGACGGAAGCTACGAGCAGTACTTC.

This clone ranks as medium-sized. The genes are TRBV4-3 and TRBJ2-7, with TRBD1 matching over 9 bases. CDR1 is LGHNA, CDR2 YSLEER, per germline. V trimming: 0 bases; J trimming: 1 base; junction bases outside the gene matches: 4. The CDR3 totals 16 residues. The CDR3 is CASSQDPGTGSYEQYF. DNA of the CDR3: TGCGCCAGCAGCCAAGATCCCGGGACAGGGTCCTACGAGCAGTACTTC.

The chain has TRBV4-2 and TRBJ1-2; perhaps TRBD1 as D (5 bases). Germline CDR1 is LGHNA and CDR2 is YNFKEQ. V was pared by 3 bases and J by 4 bases, with 15 bases between. The CDR3 is 15 amino acids. The CDR3: CASSQAGTSIYGYTF. In nucleotides, the CDR3 is TGTGCCAGCAGCCAGGCCGGGACTTCCATCTATGGCTACACCTTC.

This rearrangement joins TRBV2 to TRBJ1-1, with D perhaps TRBD1 (6 bases). Trimming took 6 bases from V and 4 from J, leaving 15 bases between them. This CDR3 comprises 14 residues. Germline V lookup: CDR1 SNHLY, CDR2 FYNNEI. Here the CDR3 DNA reads TGTGCCAGCAGATCACAGGGTTCGAGCACTGAAGCTTTCTTT. Amino acids: CASRSQGSSTEAFF.

This rearrangement joins TRBV19 to TRBJ2-5; 12 bases align to TRBD2. Germline loops: CDR1 LNHDA, CDR2 SQIVND (reference sequence). V lost 3 bases, J lost 2 bases, and 1 base stayed unmatched. CDR3 size: 15 residues. The CDR3 coding sequence is TGTGCCAGTAGTATTGGACTAGCGGGGCAAGAGACCCAGTACTTC. It is translated as CASSIGLAGQETQYF.

The J gene is TRBJ1-2, the V gene TRBV25-1; TRBD1 agrees at 7 bases. V trimming: 3 bases; J trimming: 7 bases; junction bases outside the gene matches: 5. Looked up from germline, CDR1 is MGHDK and CDR2 is SYGVNS. CDR3 length: 13 residues. The CDR3 region is CASSDEGARGYTF. In DNA, the CDR3 is TGTGCCAGCAGTGACGAGGGGGCGCGTGGCTACACCTTC.

The chain recombines TRBV9 with TRBJ2-7; D remains ambiguous. The V and J ends lost 0 bases and 5 bases respectively, with 6 bases between them. The CDR3 sequence is 12 residues long. Germline V gene lookup returns CDR1 SGDLS and CDR2 YYNGEE. The CDR3 nucleotides read TGTGCCAGCAGCGTAGGACTTCACGAGCAGTACTTC. Translating it yields CASSVGLHEQYF.

This clone was detected only a few times. The CDR3 loop is CASRGTFSYEQYF. For the CDR3, the DNA is TGTGCCAGCAGGGGGACATTCTCCTACGAGCAGTACTTC. The chain joins TRBV2 to TRBJ2-7; D is perhaps TRBD1 (6 bases). In germline, CDR1 is SNHLY, CDR2 FYNNEI. Trimming removed 6 bases at V and 0 bases at J, with 9 bases between. CDR3 length: 13 amino acids.

V is TRBV29-1 and J is TRBJ2-7, with D maybe TRBD1 (6 bases). The CDR3 is 12 amino acids. V lost 7 bases and J lost 0, with 10 bases in between. Germline V gene sequence: CDR1 SQVTM, CDR2 ANQGSEA. The CDR3 here is CSARDISYEQYF. DNA of the CDR3: TGCAGCGCCCGGGACATCTCCTACGAGCAGTACTTC.

This rearrangement joins TRBV9 to TRBJ1-4; maybe TRBD1 (6 bases). From germline, CDR1 is SGDLS and CDR2 YYNGEE. This CDR3 is 15 amino acids long. V was trimmed by 2 bases and J by 0 bases, leaving 8 bases between them. CDR3 sequence: CASSVRGSTNEKLFF. As DNA, the CDR3 is TGTGCCAGCAGCGTCAGGGGCTCAACTAATGAAAAACTGTTTTTT.

Of note for this clone: Other DNA sequences within the sample encode an identical CDR3. This sequence joins TRBV28 and TRBJ1-5; D call uncertain. Germline V gives CDR1 MDHEN, CDR2 SYDVKM. Trimming took 2 bases from V and 7 from J, leaving 3 bases between them. This CDR3 contains 11 residues. The CDR3 loop reads CASSLDQPQHF. The CDR3 DNA reads TGTGCCAGCAGTTTAGACCAGCCCCAGCATTTT.

This rearrangement joins TRBV6-6 to TRBJ2-5, with TRBD1 matching over 8 bases. Germline CDR1 is MNHNY and CDR2 is SVGAGI (reference sequence). Losses at the gene ends were 2 bases for V and 4 bases for J; bases not matched to a gene: 6. The CDR3 is made up of 15 amino acids. CDR3 sequence: CASSYTGQGTETQYF. CDR3 DNA: TGTGCCAGCAGTTACACCGGACAGGGAACAGAGACCCAGTACTTC.

The V call is TRBV18, the J call TRBJ1-4; TRBD1 agrees at 7 bases. Germline CDR1 reads KGHSH; CDR2 reads LQKENI. The J segment lost 7 bases and the V segment lost 7 bases, leaving 9 bases of the junction unmatched. The CDR3 length is 14 residues. CDR3 region: CASFKTGEGEKLFF. The CDR3 DNA sequence: TGTGCCAGCTTTAAAACAGGGGAAGGTGAAAAACTGTTTTTT.

The chain combines TRBV27 with TRBJ1-1; D gene uncertain. Trimming pared 3 bases from V and 0 bases from J, leaving 8 bases between. The length of the CDR3 is 14 residues. Germline-derived CDR1 and CDR2 are MNHEY and SMNVEV (reference sequence). This chain's CDR3 is CASSFGEMNTEAFF. The CDR3 bases are TGTGCCAGCAGTTTTGGGGAGATGAACACTGAAGCTTTCTTT.

This clone occurred once. This chain joins TRBV5-1 and TRBJ2-2; the D gene is possibly TRBD2 (6 bases). Germline CDR1 is SGHRS and CDR2 is YFSETQ. CDR3 length equals 16 residues. V was pared by 0 bases and J by 5 bases, with 14 bases between. The CDR3 nucleotides read TGCGCCAGCAGCTTGGGATCGGGGGATAGAACCGGGGAGCTGTTTTTT. It encodes CASSLGSGDRTGELFF.

The chain recombines TRBV19 with TRBJ2-1; possibly TRBD1 or TRBD2 for D (5 bases each). The CDR3 is made up of 15 amino acids. The V end lost 6 bases, the J end lost 6 bases, and 18 bases lay between the germline ends. In germline, CDR1 is LNHDA, CDR2 SQIVND (reference sequence). The CDR3 nucleotides are TGTGCCAGTAGCTCGGGAAATTTGAGGGGCAATGAGCAGTTCTTC. Protein product: CASSSGNLRGNEQFF.

This clone was recorded a few times. The rearrangement joins TRBV10-3 to TRBJ1-6, with D uncertain. The CDR3 runs 15 residues. Germline-derived CDR1 and CDR2 are ENHRY and SYGVKD. V was pared by 0 bases and J by 6 bases, with 9 bases between. The CDR3, as DNA: TGTGCCATCAGTGAGTCGAGCCAGAGTAATTCACCCCTCCACTTT. Translation: CAISESSQSNSPLHF.

The chain links TRBV7-9 to TRBJ2-3; TRBD2 agrees at 8 bases. From germline, CDR1 is SEHNR and CDR2 FQNEAQ (reference sequence). There are 18 residues in the CDR3. Trimming took 5 bases from V and 4 from J; bases not matched to a gene: 17. The CDR3 nucleotides read TGTGCCAGCAGCCCGGATAGCGGGGTTGACCTAGCACCAGATACGCAGTATTTT. Its translation: CASSPDSGVDLAPDTQYF.

V usage is TRBV12-5 and J usage is TRBJ2-3; possibly TRBD1 for D (5 bases). Germline loops: CDR1 LGHNT, CDR2 FRNRAP. V lost 5 bases, J lost 3 bases, and 9 bases lay in between. The CDR3 consists of 13 residues. CDR3 protein: CASGPSGTDTQYF. CDR3 bases: TGTGCTAGTGGTCCATCAGGGACAGATACGCAGTATTTT.

This clone was recorded a few times. The same CDR3 arises from other DNA sequences in this sample as well. The V gene is TRBV7-8, the J gene TRBJ1-6, with D maybe TRBD1 (5 bases). CDR1 is SGHVS and CDR2 is FQNEAQ in the germline V gene. The CDR3 loop spans 14 amino acids. Trimming shortened V by 4 bases and J by 10 bases, and 14 bases separated the two germline ends. The CDR3: CASSSGGWGSPLHF. The CDR3 coding sequence is TGTGCCAGCAGCTCGGGGGGGTGGGGGTCACCCCTCCACTTT.

This chain joins TRBV6-5 and TRBJ2-1; 7 nucleotides align to TRBD1. The CDR3 sequence is 13 residues long. Germline CDR1 and CDR2: MNHEY and SVGAGI. The ends lost 7 bases at V and 7 bases at J; junction bases unmatched: 7. The CDR3 spells CASTQQGWNEQFF. As DNA, the CDR3 is TGTGCCAGCACCCAACAGGGGTGGAATGAGCAGTTCTTC.

V and J are TRBV14 and TRBJ1-2, with 7 bases lining up with TRBD1. The CDR3 is 16 amino acids. Per germline, CDR1 SGHDN and CDR2 FVKESK. Trimming took 1 base from V and 3 from J; bases not matched to a gene: 8. The CDR3, as DNA: TGTGCCAGCAGCCAAGGATTCGACAGGGCCCACTATGGCTACACCTTC. This translates into CASSQGFDRAHYGYTF.

This clone was detected only a few times. V and J are TRBV5-1 and TRBJ1-6, with TRBD1 as a possible D gene (5 bases). CDR3 length: 16 residues. V lost 3 bases to trimming and J lost 1 base, with 11 bases between them. Germline V CDR1 and CDR2: SGHRS, YFSETQ. As DNA, the CDR3 is TGCGCCAGCAGCTCATACCAGGGTTCCTATAATTCACCCCTCCACTTT. Its protein product is CASSSYQGSYNSPLHF.

The chain carries TRBV7-9 and TRBJ2-1; 7 positions match TRBD2. Germline V CDR1 and CDR2: SEHNR, FQNEAQ (reference sequence). The junction had 6 bases not matched to a gene; V was cut back by 5 bases and J by 5 bases. The CDR3 contains 14 residues. The CDR3 is CASSESGVHNEQFF. The CDR3 region has the DNA TGTGCCAGCAGCGAGAGCGGGGTCCACAATGAGCAGTTCTTC.